In its sample, the clone carrying this TCR beta chain was seen many times. This entry comes from a study of Graves' ophthalmopathy and Graves' hyperthyroidism. Transcripts of RNA were the source for amplifying TCR beta CDR3 regions. A first-round RT-PCR used HTBI primers, followed by a second-round multiplex PCR. TCRdb passed the multiplex PCR reads through MiXCR, listing each CDR3 protein once. This sample yields a few hundred thousand distinct CDR3 sequences, of which approximately 21% are seen a single time; around 40% belongs to the top ten. The CDR3 runs 15 residues. After removal of 7 bases from V and 6 bases from J, the junction contained 9 bases not matched to a gene. Looked up from germline, CDR1 is SEHNR and CDR2 is FQNEAQ (reference sequence).

The sequence was collected from a woman aged 45 to 65 with Graves' ophthalmopathy. The sample was peripheral blood. The rearrangement uses TRBV7-9 and TRBJ1-6; 7 nucleotides match TRBD1. The CDR3 DNA reads TGTGCCAGCACCCGAGGGACAGACATTAATTCACCCCTCCACTTT. It is translated as CASTRGTDINSPLHF.